This is a list of T cell receptor beta chains from one sample in a study of shared clonotypes between healthy human individuals. The protocol was immunoSEQ multiplex PCR, while the TCRdb copy is restricted to in-frame clones and leaves out a portion. The sample yields some 980,000 clones, 76% seen once. The sample comprised memory CD4+ T cells sorted from blood. Receptor source: a man younger than 35 in good health. Each CDR3 is given with its conserved first and last residue. A D gene is named only where the DNA matches it firmly. A clone size is listed for some rows: how often the clone was seen (once, few, many), or a class if it is expanded.

>TRBJ1-1|TRBV27|.|.
CASSRGRLTEAFF
TGTGCCAGCAGCCGAGGACGGTTGACTGAAGCTTTCTTT
>TRBJ1-2|TRBV19|.|.
CASKWDKWDYGYTF
TGTGCCAGTAAGTGGGACAAGTGGGACTATGGCTACACCTTC
>TRBJ2-2|TRBV15|many|TRBD2
CATSRDLAGHTGELFF
TGTGCCACCAGCAGAGACCTAGCGGGACACACCGGGGAGCTGTTTTTT
>TRBJ2-7|TRBV13|.|.
CASSYQGYEQYF
TGTGCCAGCAGCTACCAGGGCTACGAGCAGTACTTC
>TRBJ2-1|TRBV11-2|.|TRBD1
CASSFQGQGLYNEQFF
TGTGCCAGCAGCTTCCAAGGACAGGGGCTCTACAATGAGCAGTTCTTC
>TRBJ1-2|TRBV5-1|.|.
CASSLGRGVIGGYTF
TGCGCCAGCAGCTTGGGCCGGGGGGTGATTGGTGGCTACACCTTC
>TRBJ2-1|TRBV6-1|.|.
CASGSGTRSYNEQFF
TGTGCCAGCGGTTCCGGGACGCGCTCCTACAATGAGCAGTTCTTC
>TRBJ2-7|TRBV5-1|.|TRBD2
CASRGTSGVSYEQYF
TGCGCCAGCAGGGGGACTAGCGGGGTATCCTACGAGCAGTACTTC
>TRBJ2-3|TRBV4-3|.|.
CASSQGPTDTQYF
TGCGCCAGCAGCCAAGGGCCGACAGATACGCAGTATTTT
>TRBJ2-1|TRBV7-2|.|.
CASSLGTPEQFF
TGTGCCAGCAGCTTAGGGACACCCGAGCAGTTCTTC
>TRBJ1-2|TRBV7-9|once|TRBD1
CASSPEWRTGGGRYTF
TGTGCCAGCAGCCCCGAATGGCGGACAGGGGGCGGAAGGTACACCTTC
>TRBJ2-1|TRBV28|.|.
CASSAKGNEQFF
TGTGCCAGCAGTGCTAAGGGCAATGAGCAGTTCTTC
>TRBJ2-1|TRBV11-2|.|.
CASSLEGGRRDEQFF
TGTGCCAGCAGCTTAGAGGGGGGCCGCCGGGATGAGCAGTTCTTC
>TRBJ2-3|TRBV5-1|.|.
CASSSGTAPDTQYF
TGCGCCAGCAGTTCCGGGACCGCGCCAGATACGCAGTATTTT
>TRBJ2-7|TRBV11-2|many|.
CASSLVGRSSREQYF
TGTGCCAGCAGCTTAGTAGGGCGCTCATCCCGCGAGCAGTACTTC
>TRBJ2-1|TRBV9|.|TRBD2
CASSEGTSETRNEQFF
TGTGCCAGCAGCGAGGGGACTAGCGAAACTCGCAATGAGCAGTTCTTC
>TRBJ2-7|TRBV7-2|.|TRBD1
CASSLGQGAHEQYF
TGTGCCAGCAGCTTGGGACAGGGGGCCCACGAGCAGTACTTC
>TRBJ1-4|TRBV19|.|TRBD1
CASSQDRAAKLFF
TGTGCCAGTAGTCAGGACAGGGCGGCAAAACTGTTTTTT
>TRBJ2-7|TRBV5-1|.|.
CASSLDEGVGEQYF
TGCGCCAGCAGCTTGGATGAGGGGGTAGGGGAGCAGTACTTC
>TRBJ2-7|TRBV7-2|.|.
CASSPGPGSYEQYF
TGTGCCAGCAGCCCGGGCCCAGGGTCCTACGAGCAGTACTTC
>TRBJ1-5|TRBV5-1|.|.
CASSTGTTANQPQHF
TGCGCCAGCAGCACTGGGACAACGGCGAATCAGCCCCAGCATTTT
>TRBJ1-1|TRBV10-3|.|TRBD1
CAITRQGEAFF
TGTGCCATCACCCGACAGGGTGAAGCTTTCTTT
>TRBJ2-7|TRBV2|.|TRBD2
CASRTSGVSYEQYF
TGTGCCAGTCGGACTAGCGGCGTTTCCTACGAGCAGTACTTC
>TRBJ2-7|TRBV2|.|.
CASTSPDRGFYEQYF
TGTGCCAGCACCTCTCCGGACCGGGGCTTTTACGAGCAGTACTTC
>TRBJ2-3|TRBV18|.|TRBD1
CASSRSGQGAGDTQYF
TGTGCCAGCTCACGCAGCGGACAGGGGGCCGGAGATACGCAGTATTTT
>TRBJ2-7|TRBV18|.|.
CASSPQGEWEQYF
TGTGCCAGCTCACCACAGGGAGAGTGGGAGCAGTACTTC
>TRBJ1-2|TRBV6-1|.|.
CASSEWDRGYTF
TGTGCCAGCAGTGAGTGGGATCGGGGCTACACCTTC
>TRBJ2-7|TRBV6-5|.|TRBD1
CASSGTGSSYEQYF
TGTGCCAGCAGCGGGACAGGGAGCTCCTACGAGCAGTACTTC
>TRBJ2-5|TRBV5-4|.|.
CASSFDRWETQYF
TGTGCCAGCAGCTTTGATAGATGGGAGACCCAGTACTTC
>TRBJ2-4|TRBV7-2|few|.
CASSLADLNIQYF
TGTGCCAGCAGCTTAGCCGATTTAAACATTCAGTACTTC
>TRBJ2-3|TRBV6-1|many|TRBD2
CASMGEGGDTQYF
TGTGCCAGTATGGGGGAGGGAGGAGATACGCAGTATTTT
>TRBJ2-2|TRBV12-5|few|.
CASGLAQTNTGELFF
TGTGCTAGTGGTTTGGCACAGACGAACACCGGGGAGCTGTTTTTT
>TRBJ2-1|TRBV21-1|few|.
CASSKAHPHRDPLRNEQFF
TGTGCCAGCAGCAAAGCTCATCCCCATCGGGACCCTTTGAGGAATGAGCAGTTCTTC
>TRBJ2-5|TRBV13|.|.
CASSLAGETQYF
TGTGCCAGCAGCTTAGCCGGGGAGACCCAGTACTTC
>TRBJ2-3|TRBV5-4|.|.
CASSRQERLDTQYF
TGTGCCAGCAGCCGACAGGAGAGGTTGGATACGCAGTATTTT
>TRBJ2-5|TRBV6-1|.|TRBD2
CASSARGLGQETQYF
TGTGCCAGCAGTGCCCGGGGACTAGGCCAAGAGACCCAGTACTTC
>TRBJ2-1|TRBV4-1|.|TRBD2
CASSQISGANNEQFF
TGCGCCAGCAGCCAAATTAGCGGGGCCAACAATGAGCAGTTCTTC
>TRBJ1-1|TRBV12-5|few|TRBD1
CASGLQGGTEAFF
TGTGCTAGTGGTCTGCAGGGGGGGACTGAAGCTTTCTTT
>TRBJ2-1|TRBV28|.|TRBD2
CASSSAGDNEQFF
TGTGCCAGCAGCTCGGCGGGGGACAATGAGCAGTTCTTC
>TRBJ2-3|TRBV7-9|.|.
CASSLGASYTDTQYF
TGTGCCAGCAGCTTAGGCGCCTCCTACACAGATACGCAGTATTTT
>TRBJ2-6|TRBV7-9|.|.
CASSLGIDRSTSGANVLTF
TGTGCCAGCAGCTTAGGAATCGACAGGTCAACTTCTGGGGCCAACGTCCTGACTTTC
>TRBJ2-1|TRBV5-6|.|.
CASSLVLAPYNEQFF
TGTGCCAGCAGCTTGGTGCTAGCTCCCTACAATGAGCAGTTCTTC
>TRBJ1-2|TRBV27|.|TRBD1
CASTYQATQTGRNGYTF
TGTGCCAGCACCTATCAGGCTACACAGACAGGGAGAAATGGCTACACCTTC
>TRBJ2-5|TRBV2|.|.
CASSVIRETQYF
TGTGCCAGCAGCGTGATCAGAGAGACCCAGTACTTC
>TRBJ2-5|TRBV11-3|.|.
CASSLSPHQETQYF
TGTGCCAGCAGCCTTTCTCCCCACCAAGAGACCCAGTACTTC